This TCR beta chain is drawn from a study of blood T cell repertoires in COVID-19. About the study: PBMCs, B-cell-depleted T cells, or T cells provided the cDNA or gDNA that made up the material.

Methods used by the authors: Estimation of nucleated cell counts relied on the amplification of reference gene primers. Here immunoSEQ multiplex PCR was the method, and the copy in TCRdb shows in-frame clones only, minus some. V and J calls and clone size are those listed in that table; D and trimming were worked out from the DNA. The table shows over 350,000 clones, with around nine tenths occurring only once. V shed 5 bases, J shed 2 bases, and the junction held 5 bases outside the gene matches. CDR1 is SGHTA and CDR2 is FQGTGA in the germline V gene. The CDR3 contains 14 residues. Ages ranged from about 18 to 100 years, with residence in about two dozen US areas.

The sequence was obtained from a woman between 18 and 30 years old with acute COVID-19. The chain carries TRBV7-3 and TRBJ1-2; TRBD1 aligns across 7 bases. The sequenced material came from PBMCs or T cells enriched from blood (not recorded which). DNA for the CDR3: TGTGCCAGCAGCCCCGGGACAGAGAACTATGGCTACACCTTC. This codes for CASSPGTENYGYTF. Full variable domain (remainder filled in from reference TRBV7-3 and TRBJ1-2): GAGVSQTPSNKVTEKGKYVELRCDPISGHTALYWYRQSLGQGPEFLIYFQGTGAADDSGLPNDRFFAVRPEGSVSTLKIQRTERGDSAVYLCASSPGTENYGYTFGSGTRLTVV.